What follows are 27 T cell receptor beta chains derived from one specimen sequenced in a study of blood T cell repertoires in COVID-19. Using immunoSEQ multiplex PCR, the repertoire was profiled, and TCRdb retains in-frame clones only, with some absent. The sample has about 97,000 clones, around 85% seen once. Material for sequencing was peripheral blood. The receptors here all came from a man aged 60-69 years with acute or convalescent COVID-19.

V gene TRBV12-3 or TRBV12-4 combines with J gene TRBJ2-1; D is undetermined. This CDR3 is 11 amino acids long. Trimming took 7 bases from V and 3 from J, leaving 4 bases between them. This CDR3 reads CASTNYNEQFF. The DNA of the CDR3 is TGTGCCAGCACCAACTACAATGAGCAGTTCTTC.

The V and J genes are TRBV5-5 and TRBJ1-5; 9 bases agree with TRBD1. The V gene end was trimmed by 4 bases and the J gene end by 7 bases; junction bases not matched to a gene: 9. Germline loops: CDR1 SGHKS, CDR2 YYEKEE (reference sequence). The CDR3 sequence is 15 residues long. The DNA of the CDR3 is TGTGCCAGCAGCGCCGGGACAGGGTGGGGGCAGCCCCAGCATTTT. This codes for CASSAGTGWGQPQHF.

In this sample, this clone turned up a few times. This chain joins TRBV2 and TRBJ2-7; D possibly corresponds to TRBD1 (5 bases). Trimming stripped 1 base from V and 2 bases from J, with 9 bases between. CDR1 and CDR2 (germline): SNHLY, FYNNEI. The CDR3 contains 14 residues. CDR3 in DNA: TGTGCCAGCAGTGAAGACAGGTTTGCCTACGAGCAGTACTTC. As protein: CASSEDRFAYEQYF.

This clone was picked up one time. The CDR3 sequence: CASSLIQQVDTGELFF. The CDR3, as DNA: TGTGCCAGCAGTTTAATCCAGCAGGTTGACACCGGGGAGCTGTTTTTT. V usage is TRBV28 and J usage is TRBJ2-2; D unclear. The germline V gene has CDR1 MDHEN and CDR2 SYDVKM. Between the trimmed V and J ends, which lost 2 bases and 3 bases, there was a span of 13 bases. The CDR3 consists of 16 residues.

The chain employs TRBV28 and TRBJ1-1; no clear D gene. Deletions cut 3 bases from V and 5 bases from J, with 4 bases between. Germline values: CDR1 MDHEN, CDR2 SYDVKM. CDR3 length: 11 residues. Here the CDR3 DNA reads TGTGCCAGCAGTTTGAGGACTGAAGCTTTCTTT. Translation: CASSLRTEAFF.

Only a few counts were recorded for this clone. This chain uses TRBV7-9 with TRBJ1-2; D perhaps matches TRBD1 (6 bases). Per germline, CDR1 SEHNR and CDR2 FQNEAQ (reference sequence). The CDR3 extends over 14 amino acids. Deletions cut 0 bases from V and 10 bases from J, with 15 bases between. Written as DNA, the CDR3 is TGTGCCAGCAGCTTAGCGCCGACAGGTTCGGTCTACACCTTC. This gives the protein CASSLAPTGSVYTF.

This clone appeared a few times. This chain joins TRBV6-5 and TRBJ1-1, with 7 bases that match TRBD1. CDR1 is MNHEY, CDR2 SVGAGI, per germline. CDR3 length: 13 residues. V trimming: 7 bases; J trimming: 3 bases; junction bases outside the gene matches: 5. The DNA of the CDR3 is TGTGCCAGCAACCCTCAGGGGGACACTGAAGCTTTCTTT. This encodes CASNPQGDTEAFF.

Concerning this clone itself: Other DNA sequences within the sample encode an identical CDR3. For the CDR3, the DNA is TGTGCCAGCAGTTTGTTTCCCGGCACCGGGGAGCTGTTTTTT. Translated, it gives CASSLFPGTGELFF. The V gene is TRBV27, the J gene TRBJ2-2; no clear D. The germline V and J ends were trimmed by 3 bases and 4 bases, with 9 bases remaining between them. CDR1 is MNHEY, CDR2 SMNVEV, per germline (reference sequence). CDR3 length: 14 amino acids.

CDR3: CASSPRGDSNTEAFF. In DNA form, the CDR3 reads TGTGCCAGCTCACCACGGGGCGACTCGAACACTGAAGCTTTCTTT. The rearrangement uses TRBV18 and TRBJ1-1; possible D gene TRBD1, 5 bases. Germline lookup yields CDR1 KGHSH and CDR2 LQKENI. This CDR3 region has 15 residues. The V and J ends lost 1 base and 1 base respectively, with 10 bases between them.

The rearrangement links TRBV5-1 to TRBJ2-7; possible D gene TRBD1, 6 bases. Germline loops: CDR1 SGHRS, CDR2 YFSETQ. The CDR3 consists of 15 residues. Trimming took off 2 bases at V and 2 bases at J, with 14 bases between the two ends. The CDR3 here is CASSFPPGQPYEQYF. CDR3 nucleotide sequence: TGCGCCAGCAGCTTCCCGCCGGGACAACCCTACGAGCAGTACTTC.

As for this clone: An end of the junction differs from the germline gene, which may be a read error. The chain employs TRBV19 and TRBJ2-7; 11 bases agree with TRBD2. Germline CDR1 is LNHDA and CDR2 is SQIVND (reference sequence). The CDR3 is 15 amino acids. The CDR3 is CASSTTSGNSYGQYF. CDR3 nucleotides: TGTGCCAGTAGTACGACTAGCGGGAACTCCTACGGGCAGTACTTC. The variable domain in full, with the rest retrieved from reference TRBV19 and TRBJ2-7, is DGGITQSPKYLFRKEGQNVTLSCEQNLNHDAMYWYRQDPGQGLRLIYYSQIVNDFQKGDIAEGYSVSREKKESFPLTVTSAQKNPTAFYLCASSTTSGNSYGQYFGPGTRLTVT.

The chain joins TRBV30 to TRBJ2-5, with D perhaps matching TRBD2 (6 bases). In germline, CDR1 is GTSNPN, CDR2 SVGIG (reference sequence). Trimming cost V 4 bases and J 1 base, with 10 bases left between them. This CDR3 is built from 13 residues. CDR3 DNA: TGTGCCTGGACCCGGGACTTCCAAGAGACCCAGTACTTC. Translated: CAWTRDFQETQYF.

This chain uses TRBV6-2 or TRBV6-3 with TRBJ2-1; possible D gene TRBD1, 5 bases. CDR3 length equals 15 residues. Germline lookup yields CDR1 MNHEY and CDR2 SVGEGT. V gave up 1 base and J gave up 4 bases, with 11 bases separating them. The CDR3 loop reads CASSYYQGTYNEQFF. DNA of the CDR3: TGTGCCAGCAGTTACTACCAGGGAACATACAATGAGCAGTTCTTC.

The chain carries TRBV12-5 and TRBJ1-1; 9 bases align to TRBD1. Trimming at V came to 3 bases and at J to 2 bases, leaving 10 bases not matched to a gene. Germline V lookup: CDR1 LGHNT, CDR2 FRNRAP. There are 17 residues in the CDR3. The chain's CDR3 is CASGLYGTGKENTEAFF. CDR3 nucleotides: TGTGCTAGTGGTTTATACGGGACAGGGAAAGAAAACACTGAAGCTTTCTTT.

As to this clone: The junction shows a germline mismatch at one end, possibly a read error. The chain is built from TRBV7-2 and TRBJ2-5; D not resolved. From germline, CDR1 is SGHTA and CDR2 FQGNSA. The CDR3 sequence is 11 residues long. As DNA, the CDR3 is TGTGCCAGCAGCTTAGAAGAGTCCCAGTACTTC. Its protein product is CASSLEESQYF.

The chain employs TRBV18 and TRBJ2-7, with unresolved D. V shed 0 bases and J shed 5 bases, with 17 bases lying between them. The CDR3 is 16 amino acids. The V gene's germline CDR1 is KGHSH and CDR2 LQKENI. CDR3 DNA sequence: TGTGCCAGCTCACCACCCGACGGGTTCAGTACCAACGAGCAGTACTTC. Residues: CASSPPDGFSTNEQYF.

V gene TRBV11-2 combines with J gene TRBJ1-1, with 8 bases fitting TRBD1. J gave up 8 bases and V 1 base, and 0 bases lay outside the gene matches. The CDR3 extends over 12 amino acids. Germline-derived CDR1 and CDR2 are SGHAT and FQNNGV. Here the CDR3 DNA reads TGTGCCAGCAGCTTAGGGACAGGGGAAGCTTTCTTT. Protein product: CASSLGTGEAFF. The variable domain in full, with the rest retrieved from reference TRBV11-2 and TRBJ1-1, is EAGVAQSPRYKIIEKRQSVAFWCNPISGHATLYWYQQILGQGPKLLIQFQNNGVVDDSQLPKDRFSAERLKGVDSTLKIQPAKLEDSAVYLCASSLGTGEAFFGQGTRLTVV.

This clone came up once. The chain combines TRBV6-5 with TRBJ2-1; a weak D match, TRBD2 (6 bases). The CDR3 has 15 residues. In germline, CDR1 is MNHEY, CDR2 SVGAGI. With 5 bases removed from V and 8 bases from J, the gap between germline ends came to 19 bases. The CDR3 reads CASSTSGLSLYEQFF. The CDR3 bases are TGTGCCAGCAGTACCTCGGGACTTTCTCTCTATGAGCAGTTCTTC.

V and J are TRBV2 and TRBJ2-7, with TRBD1 as a possible D gene (5 bases). CDR1 is SNHLY, CDR2 FYNNEI, per germline. The V and J ends lost 6 bases and 4 bases respectively, with 7 bases between them. The CDR3 has 11 residues. CDR3 bases: TGTGCCAGCAGCCAGGGTTACGAGCAGTACTTC. Its translation: CASSQGYEQYF.

This chain joins TRBV11-3 and TRBJ1-6, with D maybe TRBD1 (6 bases). The CDR3 consists of 14 residues. The germline gives CDR1 SGHNT, CDR2 YENEEA. The V end was cut by 5 bases, the J end by 4 bases, with 9 bases between. This CDR3 is CASSGRGYNSPLHF. The CDR3 DNA follows: TGTGCCAGCAGCGGGAGGGGGTATAATTCACCCCTCCACTTT. Looking up the rest from reference TRBV11-3 and TRBJ1-6 gives the full variable domain: EAGVVQSPRYKIIEKKQPVAFWCNPISGHNTLYWYLQNLGQGPELLIRYENEEAVDDSQLPKDRFSAERLKGVDSTLKIQPAELGDSAVYLCASSGRGYNSPLHFGNGTRLTVT.

J is TRBJ2-1 and V is TRBV19; 11 positions match TRBD2. This CDR3 contains 16 residues. V was clipped by 8 bases and J by 2 bases; unmatched bases: 8. Germline assignment: CDR1 LNHDA and CDR2 SQIVND (reference sequence). The CDR3 bases are TGTGCCAGTCGGGGACTAGCGGAAAGGGCCTACAATGAGCAGTTCTTC. Translating gives CASRGLAERAYNEQFF.

The rearrangement joins TRBV24-1 to TRBJ2-1; 8 bases align to TRBD1. The germline V gene encodes CDR1 KGHDR and CDR2 SFDVKD. This CDR3 is built from 15 residues. V lost 1 base and J lost 7; bases outside the gene matches: 5. The CDR3 nucleotides read TGTGCCACCAGTGATTTAGGGACAGGCTCAAATGAGCAGTTCTTC. Protein product: CATSDLGTGSNEQFF.

The rearrangement uses TRBV11-2 and TRBJ2-1; D not resolved. The ends were cut back, 7 bases at V and 0 bases at J, with 16 bases in the middle. The CDR3 has 16 amino acids. Germline CDR1 is SGHAT and CDR2 is FQNNGV. The CDR3 here is CASNFPISSSYNEQFF. In DNA, the CDR3 is TGTGCCAGCAATTTCCCGATCTCGAGCTCCTACAATGAGCAGTTCTTC.

The chain uses TRBV5-1 and TRBJ1-1, with a tentative D call TRBD1 (6 bases). Trimming stripped 6 bases from V and 4 bases from J, with 19 bases between. The CDR3 totals 15 residues. The germline gives CDR1 SGHRS, CDR2 YFSETQ. The CDR3: CASKRDIQPGTEAFF. The CDR3 DNA is TGCGCCAGCAAGCGGGACATCCAACCGGGCACTGAAGCTTTCTTT.

The chain has TRBV28 and TRBJ2-2; 8 bases are shared with TRBD2. This CDR3 is built from 15 residues. J was trimmed by 6 bases and V by 3 bases; bases with no gene match: 6. Germline CDR1 is MDHEN and CDR2 is SYDVKM. In DNA, the CDR3 is TGTGCCAGCAGTTTCGCGGGAGGCTTGGCCGGGGAGCTGTTTTTT. It yields the protein CASSFAGGLAGELFF.

This sequence joins TRBV9 and TRBJ1-2; a weak D match, TRBD1 (6 bases). Trimming cost V 4 bases and J 0 bases, with 19 bases left between them. This CDR3 has 17 amino acids. The germline CDR1 and CDR2 sequences are SGDLS and YYNGEE. CDR3 amino acids: CASSLGGGKPANYGYTF. CDR3 bases: TGTGCCAGCAGCCTAGGGGGAGGGAAACCTGCTAACTATGGCTACACCTTC.

This clone was detected a few times. The chain recombines TRBV27 with TRBJ1-5; D uncertain. Looked up from germline, CDR1 is MNHEY and CDR2 is SMNVEV (reference sequence). The CDR3 length is 15 residues. V shed 8 bases and J shed 0 bases, with 14 bases lying between them. The CDR3 protein is CASGKLGDSNQPQHF. In DNA form, the CDR3 reads TGTGCCAGCGGCAAATTGGGAGATAGCAATCAGCCCCAGCATTTT.